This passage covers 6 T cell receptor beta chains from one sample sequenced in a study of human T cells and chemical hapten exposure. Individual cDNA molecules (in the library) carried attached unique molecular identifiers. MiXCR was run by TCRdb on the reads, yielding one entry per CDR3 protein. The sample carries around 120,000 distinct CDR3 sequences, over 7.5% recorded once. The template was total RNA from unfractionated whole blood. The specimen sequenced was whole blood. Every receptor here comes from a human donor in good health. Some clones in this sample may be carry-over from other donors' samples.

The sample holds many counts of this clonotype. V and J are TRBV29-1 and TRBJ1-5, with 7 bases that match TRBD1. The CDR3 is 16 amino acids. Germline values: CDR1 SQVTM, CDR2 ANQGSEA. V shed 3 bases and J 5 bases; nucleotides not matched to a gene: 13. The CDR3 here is CSVDSQGDVFYQPQHF. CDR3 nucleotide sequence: TGCAGCGTTGATTCTCAGGGGGACGTTTTTTATCAGCCCCAGCATTTT.

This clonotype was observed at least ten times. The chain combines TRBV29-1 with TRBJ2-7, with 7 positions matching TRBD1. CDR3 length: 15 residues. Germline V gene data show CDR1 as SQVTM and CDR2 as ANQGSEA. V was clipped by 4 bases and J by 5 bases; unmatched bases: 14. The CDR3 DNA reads TGCAGCGTTGGCCCCCGACAGGGAGTAAGGAACGAGCAGTACTTC. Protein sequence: CSVGPRQGVRNEQYF.

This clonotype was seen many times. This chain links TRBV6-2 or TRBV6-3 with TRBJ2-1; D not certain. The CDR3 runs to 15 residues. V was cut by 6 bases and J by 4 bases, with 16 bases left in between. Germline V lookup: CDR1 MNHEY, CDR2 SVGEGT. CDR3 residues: CASRYLPFDYNEQFF. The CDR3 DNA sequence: TGTGCCAGCAGATACCTTCCCTTCGATTACAATGAGCAGTTCTTC.

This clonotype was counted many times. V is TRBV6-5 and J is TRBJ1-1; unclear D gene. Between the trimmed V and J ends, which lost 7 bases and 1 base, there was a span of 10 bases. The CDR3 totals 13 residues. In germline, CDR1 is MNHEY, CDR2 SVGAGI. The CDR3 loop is CASTPGPNTEAFF. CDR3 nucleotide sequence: TGTGCCAGCACCCCGGGCCCGAACACTGAAGCTTTCTTT.

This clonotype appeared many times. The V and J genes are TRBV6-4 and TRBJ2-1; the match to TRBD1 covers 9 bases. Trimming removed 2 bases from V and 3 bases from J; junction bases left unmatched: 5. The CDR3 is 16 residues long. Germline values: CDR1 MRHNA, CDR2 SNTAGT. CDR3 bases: TGTGCCAGCAGTGACGACCCGGGACAGGGCTACAATGAGCAGTTCTTC. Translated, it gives CASSDDPGQGYNEQFF.

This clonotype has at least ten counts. As DNA, the CDR3 is TGTGCCAGCAGCCGAGAAAATTCACCCCTCCACTTT. Protein: CASSRENSPLHF. V is TRBV4-2 and J is TRBJ1-6; D unclear. V shed 4 bases and J shed 7 bases, with 5 bases lying between them. CDR3 length equals 12 residues. CDR1 and CDR2 (germline): LGHNA, YNFKEQ.